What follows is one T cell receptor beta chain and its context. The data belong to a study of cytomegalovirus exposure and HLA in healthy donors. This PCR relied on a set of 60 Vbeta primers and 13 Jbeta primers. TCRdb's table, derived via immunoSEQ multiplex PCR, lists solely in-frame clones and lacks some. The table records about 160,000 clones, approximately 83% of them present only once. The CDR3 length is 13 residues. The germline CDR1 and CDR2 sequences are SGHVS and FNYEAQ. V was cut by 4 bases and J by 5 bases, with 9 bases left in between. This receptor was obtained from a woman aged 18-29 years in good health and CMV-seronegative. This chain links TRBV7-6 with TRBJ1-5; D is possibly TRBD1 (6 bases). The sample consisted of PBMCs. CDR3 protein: CASSSGGHQPQHF. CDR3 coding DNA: TGTGCCAGCAGCTCCGGGGGGCATCAGCCCCAGCATTTT.